These 28 T cell receptor beta chains were all obtained from the same sample, sequenced in a study of identical twins. TCRdb reanalysed the 5' RACE reads using MiXCR and keeps one entry per CDR3 protein. Of under 800,000 distinct CDR3 sequences listed, 20% to 25% are singletons. Another study also made use of these data, one on T cells expressing NK-cell markers.

Sequences were obtained from PBMCs. The receptors originated from a woman aged 18-29 years in good health.

The chain links TRBV5-1 to TRBJ2-7, with 10 bases fitting TRBD2. Germline V gene lookup returns CDR1 SGHRS and CDR2 YFSETQ. Trimming took 4 bases from V and 0 from J; bases not matched to a gene: 13. The CDR3 loop spans 18 amino acids. The CDR3 loop reads CASSPAHFRTSGSYEQYF. CDR3 nucleotide sequence: TGCGCCAGCAGCCCGGCCCATTTTAGGACTAGCGGCTCCTACGAGCAGTACTTC.

There are a few counts of this clonotype. This chain links TRBV5-1 with TRBJ2-4, with D hard to call. CDR3 length: 14 amino acids. The V end was cut by 5 bases, the J end by 5 bases, with 14 bases between. Per germline, CDR1 SGHRS and CDR2 YFSETQ. CDR3 DNA: TGCGCCAGCAGAGCCGGGCCATGGGAAAACATTCAGTACTTC. Encoded protein: CASRAGPWENIQYF. The variable domain in full, completed from reference TRBV5-1 and TRBJ2-4, reads KAGVTQTPRYLIKTRGQQVTLSCSPISGHRSVSWYQQTPGQGLQFLFEYFSETQRNKGNFPGRFSGRQFSNSRSEMNVSTLELGDSALYLCASRAGPWENIQYFGAGTRLSVL.

A few counts support this clonotype. The rearrangement links TRBV20-1 to TRBJ2-3, with 9 bases identical to TRBD2. The trim removed 1 base at V and 2 bases at J, leaving 7 bases unmatched. CDR3 size: 16 residues. Germline V gene sequence: CDR1 DFQATT, CDR2 SNEGSKA (reference sequence). CDR3 coding DNA: TGCAGTGCTAGAGCGAGCGGCGGGGGGGACACAGATACGCAGTATTTT. Amino acids: CSARASGGGDTDTQYF.

The chain joins TRBV20-1 to TRBJ1-1, with TRBD1 identical over 7 bases. After removal of 0 bases from V and 11 bases from J, the junction contained 6 bases not matched to a gene. The germline gives CDR1 DFQATT, CDR2 SNEGSKA (reference sequence). This CDR3 spans 12 amino acids. CDR3 nucleotides: TGCAGTGCTAGAGATACAGGGGCGGGGGCTTTCTTT. Translation: CSARDTGAGAFF.

The chain is built from TRBV12-3 or TRBV12-4 and TRBJ2-4; TRBD2 matches at 10 bases. V trimming: 6 bases; J trimming: 7 bases; junction bases outside the gene matches: 3. This CDR3 contains 13 residues. CDR3 sequence reads: CASRLTSGNIQYF. The DNA of the CDR3 is TGTGCCAGCAGATTGACTAGCGGGAACATTCAGTACTTC.

This clonotype was found a few times. The genes are TRBV27 and TRBJ2-1; D gene ambiguous. The CDR3 extends over 12 amino acids. Trimming removed 3 bases from V and 5 bases from J, with 5 bases in between. Per germline, CDR1 MNHEY and CDR2 SMNVEV (reference sequence). The CDR3 DNA follows: TGTGCCAGCAGTTTCCCAAACAATGAGCAGTTCTTC. Protein: CASSFPNNEQFF.

Only a few counts were recorded for this clonotype. The chain joins TRBV6-2 or TRBV6-3 to TRBJ1-5; possible D gene TRBD1, 6 bases. Germline CDR1 and CDR2: MNHEY and SVGEGT. The CDR3 consists of 13 residues. Trimming shortened V by 6 bases and J by 4 bases, and 10 bases separated the two germline ends. Here the CDR3 reads CASRTGTNQPQHF. The CDR3 nucleotides read TGTGCCAGCAGGACAGGAACTAATCAGCCCCAGCATTTT.

This clonotype was seen a single time. The chain employs TRBV7-2 and TRBJ2-1; a possible D gene is TRBD1 (5 bases). Germline V gives CDR1 SGHTA, CDR2 FQGNSA. This CDR3 has 15 amino acids. V lost 1 base and J lost 3, with 10 bases in between. The CDR3 loop reads CASSLGTRVYNEQFF. The CDR3 DNA reads TGTGCCAGCAGCTTAGGAACCAGGGTCTACAATGAGCAGTTCTTC.

This clonotype was recorded a few times. The V and J genes are TRBV12-3 or TRBV12-4 and TRBJ1-4; D not resolved. V was pared by 3 bases and J by 7 bases, with 9 bases between. The CDR3 extends over 13 amino acids. CDR3 sequence reads: CASSFRATEKLFF. The CDR3 region has the DNA TGTGCCAGCAGTTTCCGCGCTACTGAAAAACTGTTTTTT.

This clonotype was observed many times. The chain recombines TRBV5-4 with TRBJ1-2; D uncertain. Deletions cut 4 bases from V and 8 bases from J, with 15 bases between. The CDR3 is 13 amino acids. Germline-derived CDR1 and CDR2 are SGHNT and YYREEE (reference sequence). CDR3 DNA: TGTGCCAGCAGCCCGGGTCCTATGGAGGGCTACACCTTC. This gives the protein CASSPGPMEGYTF.

This chain links TRBV20-1 with TRBJ1-1; perhaps TRBD1 as D (6 bases). CDR3 length: 15 amino acids. V was trimmed by 3 bases and J by 5 bases, leaving 19 bases between them. Germline CDR1 reads DFQATT; CDR2 reads SNEGSKA (reference sequence). In DNA, the CDR3 is TGCAGTGCTAGTGGGCTCAGGGGCCGAGGGACTGAAGCTTTCTTT. Translation: CSASGLRGRGTEAFF.

Comments on this clonotype: One end of the junction varies from germline; a read error may be responsible. The CDR3 reads CASSYWPGTSGFLSHEQYF. The CDR3 region has the DNA TGTGCCAGCAGTTACTGGCCGGGGACTAGCGGCTTCCTCTCCCACGAGCAGTACTTC. The chain links TRBV6-5 to TRBJ2-7; TRBD2 aligns across 11 bases. In germline, CDR1 is MNHEY, CDR2 SVGAGI. The CDR3 totals 19 residues.

V and J are TRBV12-3 or TRBV12-4 and TRBJ1-5, with TRBD1 matching over 8 bases. Trimming cost V 3 bases and J 7 bases; bases outside gene matches: 8. CDR3 size: 15 residues. In DNA form, the CDR3 reads TGTGCCAGCAGTTTCCGGCAGGGGGCCGGCCAGCCCCAGCATTTT. Encoded protein: CASSFRQGAGQPQHF.

This clonotype was detected a few times. The chain is built from TRBV18 and TRBJ2-3; the D gene is possibly TRBD2 (7 bases). Trimming cost V 3 bases and J 1 base, with 11 bases left between them. Germline loops: CDR1 KGHSH, CDR2 LQKENI. The CDR3 length is 15 residues. CDR3 sequence reads: CASSPGGQGTDTQYF. DNA of the CDR3: TGTGCCAGCTCACCCGGGGGGCAGGGCACAGATACGCAGTATTTT.

DNA of the CDR3: TGCGCCAGCAGCCAAGATACGAGAGGCTACACCTTC. Its translation: CASSQDTRGYTF. This chain connects TRBV4-1 to TRBJ1-2; D is uncertain. CDR1 is MGHRA, CDR2 YSYEKL, per germline. CDR3 size: 12 residues. V was pared by 0 bases and J by 8 bases, with 7 bases between.

This rearrangement joins TRBV12-3 or TRBV12-4 to TRBJ1-2; unclear D gene. CDR3 length equals 13 residues. Deletions cut 2 bases from V and 3 bases from J, with 7 bases between. The DNA for the CDR3 is TGTGCCAGCAGTTTACGGGTGGACTATGGCTACACCTTC. Its translation is CASSLRVDYGYTF.

Details on this clonotype: As the CDR3 is not closed by the conserved phenylalanine or tryptophan, this likely results from a read error. V gene TRBV20-1 combines with J gene TRBJ1-6, with 7 bases that match TRBD1. Trimming removed 3 bases from V and 6 bases from J; junction bases left unmatched: 8. CDR1 DFQATT and CDR2 SNEGSKA come from the germline V gene (reference sequence). The CDR3 is 15 residues long. CDR3 amino acids: CSARGGQSFNSPLHV. DNA for the CDR3: TGCAGTGCTAGGGGGGGACAGAGCTTTAATTCACCCCTCCACGTT.

The table lists this clonotype with a few counts. The chain joins TRBV5-6 to TRBJ2-2; 13 bases map to TRBD2. This CDR3 contains 17 residues. Germline values: CDR1 SGHDT, CDR2 YYEEEE. The J segment lost 5 bases and the V segment lost 4 bases, leaving 8 bases of the junction unmatched. The CDR3 region has the DNA TGTGCCAGCAGCCCTTCGGGACTAGCGGGACTTACCGGGGAGCTGTTTTTT. Translation: CASSPSGLAGLTGELFF.

There are many counts of this clonotype. The chain links TRBV4-3 to TRBJ2-7, with D hard to call. In germline, CDR1 is LGHNA, CDR2 YSLEER. The CDR3 covers 16 residues. The V end lost 0 bases, the J end lost 3 bases, and 15 bases lay between the germline ends. The CDR3 DNA follows: TGCGCCAGCAGCCAAGACGTATCGGCAGTATTCTACGAGCAGTACTTC. Translating it yields CASSQDVSAVFYEQYF.

The V and J genes are TRBV12-3 or TRBV12-4 and TRBJ2-5; D uncertain. The CDR3 extends over 15 amino acids. The ends were cut back, 6 bases at V and 4 bases at J, with 18 bases in the middle. CDR3 residues: CASSWTAQKGETQYF. CDR3 coding DNA: TGTGCCAGCAGCTGGACCGCCCAAAAGGGAGAGACCCAGTACTTC.

With regard to this clonotype: One end of the junction is discordant with germline, which a read error may explain. The chain is built from TRBV27 and TRBJ2-7; D possibly corresponds to TRBD2 (6 bases). CDR3 size: 13 residues. The germline V gene has CDR1 MNHEY and CDR2 SMNVEV (reference sequence). This CDR3 reads CDSSLVLGGEQYF. The CDR3 nucleotides read TGTGACAGCAGTTTAGTTTTGGGGGGAGAGCAGTACTTC.

The genes are TRBV19 and TRBJ1-4; 10 nucleotides agree with TRBD1. J was trimmed by 8 bases and V by 6 bases; bases with no gene match: 9. This CDR3 has 15 residues. Germline V CDR1 and CDR2: LNHDA, SQIVND (reference sequence). The CDR3 nucleotides read TGTGCCAGTAGACCCGGGGACAGGGGAGCCGAAAAACTGTTTTTT. This codes for CASRPGDRGAEKLFF.

This chain joins TRBV5-1 and TRBJ2-3; D may be TRBD1 or TRBD2 (6 bases each). The germline CDR1 and CDR2 sequences are SGHRS and YFSETQ. This CDR3 has 18 residues. The germline V and J ends were trimmed by 4 bases and 3 bases, with 24 bases remaining between them. The CDR3 loop reads CASSQNRMGGGPTDTQYF. For the CDR3, the DNA is TGCGCCAGCAGCCAAAATAGGATGGGGGGCGGACCTACAGATACGCAGTATTTT.

The chain links TRBV5-5 to TRBJ2-7; D unresolved. CDR1 and CDR2 from the germline V gene are SGHKS and YYEKEE (reference sequence). V shed 8 bases and J shed 2 bases, with 17 bases lying between them. CDR3 length equals 14 residues. The CDR3 DNA is TGTGCCAGTAGCCCCTCGCCAATACCCTACGAGCAGTACTTC. This encodes CASSPSPIPYEQYF.

This clonotype showed up many times. The chain couples TRBV7-2 to TRBJ2-1, with D uncertain. The CDR3 loop spans 11 amino acids. V was trimmed by 7 bases and J by 9 bases, leaving 10 bases between them. CDR1 and CDR2 from the germline V gene are SGHTA and FQGNSA. The CDR3 nucleotides are TGTGCCAGCACCCCCTATGGTGAGCAGTTCTTC. It is translated as CASTPYGEQFF.

The genes are TRBV6-1 and TRBJ1-2; D not certain. This CDR3 has 15 residues. The germline CDR1 and CDR2 sequences are MNHNS and SASEGT. Between the trimmed V and J ends, which lost 5 bases and 0 bases, there was a span of 13 bases. The chain's CDR3 is CASSRYSDANYGYTF. CDR3 DNA sequence: TGTGCCAGCAGTCGATACAGCGATGCTAACTATGGCTACACCTTC.

The rearrangement links TRBV7-2 to TRBJ2-3; 13 bases match TRBD2. V shed 4 bases, J shed 8 bases, and the junction held 6 bases outside the gene matches. CDR3 length equals 15 residues. Germline assignment: CDR1 SGHTA and CDR2 FQGNSA. In nucleotides, the CDR3 is TGTGCCAGCAGCTCACGGACTAGCGGGAGAGTTACGCAGTATTTT. Translated: CASSSRTSGRVTQYF.

The V and J genes are TRBV18 and TRBJ2-3; D uncertain. CDR1 and CDR2 (germline): KGHSH, LQKENI. With 3 bases removed from V and 3 bases from J, the gap between germline ends came to 16 bases. The CDR3 consists of 16 residues. CDR3 sequence reads: CASSPPTRVRTDTQYF. CDR3 bases: TGTGCCAGCTCACCCCCGACACGAGTCCGTACAGATACGCAGTATTTT.